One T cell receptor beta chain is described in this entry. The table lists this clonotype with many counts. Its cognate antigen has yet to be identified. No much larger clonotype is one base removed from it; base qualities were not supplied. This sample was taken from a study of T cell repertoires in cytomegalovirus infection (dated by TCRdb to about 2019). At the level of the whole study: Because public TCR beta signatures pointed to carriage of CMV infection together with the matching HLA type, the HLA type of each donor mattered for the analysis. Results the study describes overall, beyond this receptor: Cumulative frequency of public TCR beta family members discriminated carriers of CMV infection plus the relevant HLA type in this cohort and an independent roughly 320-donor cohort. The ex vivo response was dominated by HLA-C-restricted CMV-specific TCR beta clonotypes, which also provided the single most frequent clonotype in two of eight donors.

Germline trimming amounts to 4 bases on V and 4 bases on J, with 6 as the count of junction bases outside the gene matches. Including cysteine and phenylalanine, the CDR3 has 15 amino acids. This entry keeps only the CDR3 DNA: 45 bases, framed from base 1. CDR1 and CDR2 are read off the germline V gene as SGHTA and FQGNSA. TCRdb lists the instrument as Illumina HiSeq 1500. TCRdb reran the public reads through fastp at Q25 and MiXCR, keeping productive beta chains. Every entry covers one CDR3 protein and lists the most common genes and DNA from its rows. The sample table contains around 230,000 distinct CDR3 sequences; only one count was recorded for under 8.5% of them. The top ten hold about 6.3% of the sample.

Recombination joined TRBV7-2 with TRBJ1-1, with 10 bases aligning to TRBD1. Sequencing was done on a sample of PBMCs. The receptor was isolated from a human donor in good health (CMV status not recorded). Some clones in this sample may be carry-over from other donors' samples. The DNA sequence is TGTGCCAGCAGCTCCGAGGGACAGGGGCTCACTGAAGCTTTCTTT. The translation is CASSSEGQGLTEAFF.